This T cell receptor (beta chain) was observed in a study of early T cells in non-severe SARS-CoV-2 infection (dated by TCRdb to the early 2020s). Regarding the study in general: Because TCR sequencing relied on bulk RNA taken from unsorted whole blood, pairing of alpha and beta chains was not possible. Overall results and qualifications from the work: Matching against VDJdb was skewed toward anti-spike CD8 responses, likely underestimated virus-specific expansions, and missed private and CD4 specificities.

Looking up the germline V gene yields CDR1 MNHEY and CDR2 SVGEGT. V trim: 6 bases; J trim: 4 bases; unmatched bases: 12. The CDR3 runs 18 residues from the cysteine to the phenylalanine. Only the CDR3 DNA is retained, 54 bases long and in frame from the first base. Set within a cohort of healthcare workers in London, UK, this nested case-control study involved weekly PCR testing of nasopharyngeal swabs along with blood sampling. Healthcare workers were enrolled in the week of the UK lockdown, from 23 to 31 March 2020, and were followed every week for up to about 16 weeks. This clonotype has at least ten counts. Its antigen is unknown. The sample holds no much larger clone one base away, and base qualities are not on file. Library preparation was by 5' RACE. TCRdb names NextSeq 500 as the instrument used. To correct for sequencing error and PCR bias, the TCR library protocol tagged individual cDNA molecules with unique molecular identifiers. Sequencing covered both TCR alpha and beta chains, and within each sample the abundances of alpha and beta sequences were tightly co-correlated. The authors' pipeline ran thus. Decombinator V4 was used to perform V gene, J gene and CDR3 annotation of TCR sequences. TCRs were defined as expanded if a significant change between any two time points was detected under a Poisson model with p below 0.0001. TCR abundances were normalised to the total number of TCRs sequenced in each sample and reported as counts per million. TRAV1-2 paired with TRAJ12, TRAJ20 or TRAJ33 defined MAIT TCRs, while TRAV10 paired with TRAJ18 defined iNKT TCRs. A search of VDJdb, accessed on 1 November 2021, was run for TCRs annotated to CMV, EBV and SARS-CoV-2, with TCRs annotated for multiple antigens excluded. TCRdb ran its own pipeline on the public reads, namely fastp trimming at Q25 and MiXCR clone calling, and kept in-frame beta chains. Merged by CDR3 protein, the rows form single entries marked with the most common genes and DNA. The V and J calls and clone size come from TCRdb's table, not from the authors' own analysis. The sample has 75,000 to 100,000 distinct CDR3 sequences on record, around 15% of them singletons. The top ten hold approximately 11% of the sample.

This receptor was identified in an adult who was a healthcare worker with PCR-confirmed SARS-CoV-2 infection or an uninfected control (not recorded which). The specimen was whole blood. The rearranged chain carries TRBV6-2 or TRBV6-3 and TRBJ2-1, with 13 middle bases fitting TRBD2. The CDR3 is CASRTTSGGVLWYNEQFF. The DNA sequence reads TGTGCCAGCAGAACAACTAGCGGGGGGGTCCTATGGTACAATGAGCAGTTCTTC.